This T cell receptor beta chain comes out of a study of OX40 agonist ivuxolimab in advanced cancers. The table came from immunoSEQ multiplex PCR; TCRdb's copy has only in-frame clones and leaves some out. Of 45,000 to 55,000 clones in the sample, less than 85% were seen once. CDR1 and CDR2 (germline): MNHNY, SVGAGI (reference sequence). The CDR3 loop spans 15 amino acids. The junction had 6 bases not matched to a gene; V was cut back by 5 bases and J by 1 base. V usage is TRBV6-6 and J usage is TRBJ2-3, with TRBD2 matching over 7 bases. The source is an adult with an advanced solid tumor such as melanoma, head and neck, liver or kidney cancer. Sequenced material: CD4+ or CD8+ T cells sorted from blood, taken in a trial of the OX40 agonist ivuxolimab. CDR3 sequence reads: CASSLSLAGTDTQYF. CDR3 DNA: TGTGCCAGCAGTCTCTCCCTAGCGGGCACAGATACGCAGTATTTT.